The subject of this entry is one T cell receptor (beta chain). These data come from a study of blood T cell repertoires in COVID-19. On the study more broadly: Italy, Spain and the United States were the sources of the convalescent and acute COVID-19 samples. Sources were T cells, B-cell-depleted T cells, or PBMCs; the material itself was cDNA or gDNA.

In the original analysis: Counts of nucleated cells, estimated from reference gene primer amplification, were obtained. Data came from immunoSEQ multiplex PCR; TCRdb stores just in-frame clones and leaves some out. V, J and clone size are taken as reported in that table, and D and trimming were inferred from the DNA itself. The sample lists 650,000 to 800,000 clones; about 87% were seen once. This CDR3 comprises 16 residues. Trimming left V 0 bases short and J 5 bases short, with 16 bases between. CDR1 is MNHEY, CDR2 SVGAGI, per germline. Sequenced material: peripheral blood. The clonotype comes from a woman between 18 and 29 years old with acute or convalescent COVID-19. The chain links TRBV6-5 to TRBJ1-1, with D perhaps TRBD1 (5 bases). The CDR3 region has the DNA TGTGCCAGCAGTTACTCGAAACCCCGGGGGAGTACTGAAGCTTTCTTT. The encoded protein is CASSYSKPRGSTEAFF.